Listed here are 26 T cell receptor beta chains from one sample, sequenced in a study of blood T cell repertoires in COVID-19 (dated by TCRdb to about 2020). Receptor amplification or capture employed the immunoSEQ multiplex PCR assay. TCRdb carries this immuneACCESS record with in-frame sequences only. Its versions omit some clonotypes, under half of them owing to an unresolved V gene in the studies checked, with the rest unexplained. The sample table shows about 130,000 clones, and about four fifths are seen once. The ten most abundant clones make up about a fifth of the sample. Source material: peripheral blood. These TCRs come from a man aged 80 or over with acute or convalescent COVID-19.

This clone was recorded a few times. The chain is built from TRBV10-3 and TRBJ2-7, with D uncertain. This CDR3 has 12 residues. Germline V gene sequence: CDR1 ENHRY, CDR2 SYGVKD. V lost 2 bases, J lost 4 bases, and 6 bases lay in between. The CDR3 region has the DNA TGTGCCATCAGTGAGGATACTTACGAGCAGTACTTC. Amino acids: CAISEDTYEQYF.

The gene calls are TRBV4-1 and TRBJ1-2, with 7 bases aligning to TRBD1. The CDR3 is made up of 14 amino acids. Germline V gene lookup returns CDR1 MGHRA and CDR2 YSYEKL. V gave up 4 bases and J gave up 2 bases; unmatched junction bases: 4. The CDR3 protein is CASSRSTGNYGYTF. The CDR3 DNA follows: TGCGCCAGCAGCCGATCGACAGGGAACTATGGCTACACCTTC.

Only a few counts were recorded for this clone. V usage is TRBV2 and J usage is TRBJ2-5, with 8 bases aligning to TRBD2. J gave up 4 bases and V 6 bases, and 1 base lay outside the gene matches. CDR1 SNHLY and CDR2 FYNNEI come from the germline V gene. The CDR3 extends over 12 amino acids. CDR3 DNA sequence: TGTGCCAGCAGGGCGGGGGGAGAGACCCAGTACTTC. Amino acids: CASRAGGETQYF.

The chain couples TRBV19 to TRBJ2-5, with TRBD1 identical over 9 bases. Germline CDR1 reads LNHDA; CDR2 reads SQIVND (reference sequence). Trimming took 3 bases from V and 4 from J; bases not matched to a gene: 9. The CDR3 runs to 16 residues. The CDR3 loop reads CASSIIQDRGRETQYF. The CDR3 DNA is TGTGCCAGTAGTATTATTCAGGACAGGGGCCGAGAGACCCAGTACTTC.

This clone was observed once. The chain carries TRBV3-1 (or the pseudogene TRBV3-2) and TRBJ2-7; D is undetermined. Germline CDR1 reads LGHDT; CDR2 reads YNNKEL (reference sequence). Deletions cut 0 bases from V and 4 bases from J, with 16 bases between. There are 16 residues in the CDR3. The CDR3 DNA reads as TGTGCCAGCAGCCAAGAGGATGAGAGGTATGTGTACGAGCAGTACTTC. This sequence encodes CASSQEDERYVYEQYF.

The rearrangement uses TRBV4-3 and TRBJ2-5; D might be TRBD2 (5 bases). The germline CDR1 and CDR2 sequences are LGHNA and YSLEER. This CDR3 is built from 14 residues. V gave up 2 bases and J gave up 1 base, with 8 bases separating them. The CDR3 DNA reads TGCGCCAGCAGCCAAAGAGCGGCCCAAGAGACCCAGTACTTC. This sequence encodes CASSQRAAQETQYF.

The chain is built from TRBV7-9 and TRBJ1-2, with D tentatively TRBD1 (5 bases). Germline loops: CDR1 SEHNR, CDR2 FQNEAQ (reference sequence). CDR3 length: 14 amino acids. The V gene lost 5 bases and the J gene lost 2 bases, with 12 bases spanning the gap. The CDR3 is CASSLTTGNYGYTF. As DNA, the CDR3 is TGTGCCAGCAGCCTAACTACAGGCAACTATGGCTACACCTTC.

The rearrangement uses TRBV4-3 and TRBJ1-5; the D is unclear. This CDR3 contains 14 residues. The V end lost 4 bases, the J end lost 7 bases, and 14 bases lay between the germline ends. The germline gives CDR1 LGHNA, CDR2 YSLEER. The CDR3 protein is CASSPTAFRQPQHF. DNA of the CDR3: TGCGCCAGCAGCCCAACCGCTTTCAGGCAGCCCCAGCATTTT.

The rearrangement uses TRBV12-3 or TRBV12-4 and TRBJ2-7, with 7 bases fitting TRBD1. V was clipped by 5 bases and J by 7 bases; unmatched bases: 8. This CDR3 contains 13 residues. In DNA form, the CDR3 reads TGTGCCAGCAGTCGACAGGGCACCGGAGAGCAGTACTTC. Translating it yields CASSRQGTGEQYF.

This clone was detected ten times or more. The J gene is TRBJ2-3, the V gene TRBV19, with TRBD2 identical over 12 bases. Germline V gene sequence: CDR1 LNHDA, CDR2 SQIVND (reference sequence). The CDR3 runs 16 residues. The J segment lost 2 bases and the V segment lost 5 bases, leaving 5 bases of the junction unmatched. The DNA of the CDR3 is TGTGCCAGTAGTCGACTAGCGGGGGCAATCACAGATACGCAGTATTTT. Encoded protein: CASSRLAGAITDTQYF.

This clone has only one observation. The CDR3 nucleotides read TGCAGCGTTGAAGGGACAGAAACTAGCACAGATACGCAGTATTTT. Encoded protein: CSVEGTETSTDTQYF. The rearrangement links TRBV29-1 to TRBJ2-3; tentatively, D is TRBD1 (6 bases). V gave up 1 base and J gave up 0 bases, with 11 bases separating them. The CDR3 consists of 15 residues. CDR1 and CDR2 (germline): SQVTM, ANQGSEA.

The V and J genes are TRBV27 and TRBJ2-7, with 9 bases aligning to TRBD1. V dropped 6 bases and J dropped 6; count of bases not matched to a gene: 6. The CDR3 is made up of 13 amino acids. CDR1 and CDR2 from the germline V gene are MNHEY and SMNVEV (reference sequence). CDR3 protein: CASSPNRGLEQYF. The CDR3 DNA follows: TGTGCCAGCAGCCCAAACAGGGGGCTCGAGCAGTACTTC.

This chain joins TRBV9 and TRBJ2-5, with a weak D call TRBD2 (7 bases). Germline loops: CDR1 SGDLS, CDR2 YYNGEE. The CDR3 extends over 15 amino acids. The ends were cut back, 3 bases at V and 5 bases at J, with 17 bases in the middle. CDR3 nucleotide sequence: TGTGCCAGCAGCGCCGGATGGGGGGGCAGGGAGACCCAGTACTTC. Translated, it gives CASSAGWGGRETQYF.

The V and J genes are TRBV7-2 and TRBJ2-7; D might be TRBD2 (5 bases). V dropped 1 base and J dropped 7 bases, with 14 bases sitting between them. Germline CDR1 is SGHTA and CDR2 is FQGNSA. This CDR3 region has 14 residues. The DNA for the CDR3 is TGTGCCAGCAGCTTAGACCCTAGCCGTCGAGAGCAGTACTTC. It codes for CASSLDPSRREQYF.

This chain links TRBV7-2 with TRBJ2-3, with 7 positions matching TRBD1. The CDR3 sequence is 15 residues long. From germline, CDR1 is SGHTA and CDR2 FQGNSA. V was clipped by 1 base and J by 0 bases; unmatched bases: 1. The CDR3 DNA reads TGTGCCAGCAGCTTAGTCAGGGGGAGCACAGATACGCAGTATTTT. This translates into CASSLVRGSTDTQYF.

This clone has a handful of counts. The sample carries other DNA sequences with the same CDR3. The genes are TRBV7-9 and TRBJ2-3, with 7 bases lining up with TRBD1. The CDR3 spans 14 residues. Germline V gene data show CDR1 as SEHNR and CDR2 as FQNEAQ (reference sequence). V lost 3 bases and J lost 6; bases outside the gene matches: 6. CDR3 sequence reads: CASSLTGPGDTQYF. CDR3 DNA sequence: TGTGCCAGCAGCTTGACAGGGCCCGGTGATACGCAGTATTTT.

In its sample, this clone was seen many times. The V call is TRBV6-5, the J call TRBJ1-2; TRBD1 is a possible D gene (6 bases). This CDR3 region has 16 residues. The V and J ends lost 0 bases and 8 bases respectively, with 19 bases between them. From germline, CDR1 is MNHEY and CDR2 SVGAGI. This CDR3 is CASSYSYRRGTGGYTF. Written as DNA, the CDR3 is TGTGCCAGCAGTTACTCTTACCGCAGGGGCACAGGGGGCTACACCTTC.

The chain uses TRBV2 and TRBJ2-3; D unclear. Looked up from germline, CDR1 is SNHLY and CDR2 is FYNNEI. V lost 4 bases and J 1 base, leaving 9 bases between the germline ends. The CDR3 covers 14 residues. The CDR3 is CASSGNRRTDTQYF. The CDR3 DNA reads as TGTGCCAGCAGTGGAAACAGACGCACAGATACGCAGTATTTT.

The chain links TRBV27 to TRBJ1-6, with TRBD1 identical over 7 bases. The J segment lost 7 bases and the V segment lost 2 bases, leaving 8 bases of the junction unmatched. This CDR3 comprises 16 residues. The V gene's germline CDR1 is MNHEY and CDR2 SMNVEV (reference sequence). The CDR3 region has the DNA TGTGCCAGCAGTTTAACCGACAGGGTCGGAAATTCACCCCTCCACTTT. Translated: CASSLTDRVGNSPLHF.

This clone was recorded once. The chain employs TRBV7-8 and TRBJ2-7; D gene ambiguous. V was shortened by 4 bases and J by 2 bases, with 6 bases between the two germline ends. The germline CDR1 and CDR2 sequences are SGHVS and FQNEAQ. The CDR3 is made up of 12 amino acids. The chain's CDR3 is CASSSQTYEQYF. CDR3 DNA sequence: TGTGCCAGCAGCTCCCAAACCTACGAGCAGTACTTC.

In DNA form, the CDR3 reads TGTGCCAGCAGTTCATTGGGACTAGCGGGGGGGGAGCAGTACTTC. Protein sequence: CASSSLGLAGGEQYF. The rearrangement links TRBV2 to TRBJ2-7, with 16 bases lining up with TRBD2. The CDR3 covers 15 residues. Germline V gene sequence: CDR1 SNHLY, CDR2 FYNNEI. With V trimmed by 5 bases and J by 7 bases, 5 bases remained unmatched.

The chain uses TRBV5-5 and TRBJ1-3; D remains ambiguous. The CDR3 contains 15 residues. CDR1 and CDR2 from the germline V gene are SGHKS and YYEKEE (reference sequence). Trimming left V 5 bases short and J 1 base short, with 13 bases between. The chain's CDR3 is CASRPWPRSGNTIYF. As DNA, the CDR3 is TGTGCCAGCAGACCGTGGCCCAGGTCTGGAAACACCATATATTTT.

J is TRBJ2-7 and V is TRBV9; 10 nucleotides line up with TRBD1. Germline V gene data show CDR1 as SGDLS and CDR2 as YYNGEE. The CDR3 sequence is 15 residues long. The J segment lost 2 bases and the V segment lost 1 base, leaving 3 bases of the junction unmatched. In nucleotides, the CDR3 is TGTGCCAGCAGCGTAACTGGACAGGGGGCCTACGAGCAGTACTTC. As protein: CASSVTGQGAYEQYF.

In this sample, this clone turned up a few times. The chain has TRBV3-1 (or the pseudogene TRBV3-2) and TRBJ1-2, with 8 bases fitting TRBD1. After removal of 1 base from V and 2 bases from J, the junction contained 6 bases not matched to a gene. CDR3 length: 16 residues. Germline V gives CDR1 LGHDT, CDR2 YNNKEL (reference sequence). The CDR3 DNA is TGTGCCAGCAGCCAAGGTTTGCAGGGGGCAAACTATGGCTACACCTTC. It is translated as CASSQGLQGANYGYTF.

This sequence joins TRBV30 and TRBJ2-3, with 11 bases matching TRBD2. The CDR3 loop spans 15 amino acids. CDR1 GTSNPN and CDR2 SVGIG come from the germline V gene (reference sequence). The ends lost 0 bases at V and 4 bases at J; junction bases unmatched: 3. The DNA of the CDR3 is TGTGCCTGGAGTGTACTAGCGGGGGCGGCAGATACGCAGTATTTT. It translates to CAWSVLAGAADTQYF.

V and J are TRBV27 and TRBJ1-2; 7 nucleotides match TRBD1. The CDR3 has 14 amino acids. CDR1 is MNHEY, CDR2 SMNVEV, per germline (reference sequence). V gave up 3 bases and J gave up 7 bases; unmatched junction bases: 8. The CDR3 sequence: CASSFEGGRRGYTF. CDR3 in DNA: TGTGCCAGCAGTTTTGAAGGGGGCAGGCGTGGCTACACCTTC.